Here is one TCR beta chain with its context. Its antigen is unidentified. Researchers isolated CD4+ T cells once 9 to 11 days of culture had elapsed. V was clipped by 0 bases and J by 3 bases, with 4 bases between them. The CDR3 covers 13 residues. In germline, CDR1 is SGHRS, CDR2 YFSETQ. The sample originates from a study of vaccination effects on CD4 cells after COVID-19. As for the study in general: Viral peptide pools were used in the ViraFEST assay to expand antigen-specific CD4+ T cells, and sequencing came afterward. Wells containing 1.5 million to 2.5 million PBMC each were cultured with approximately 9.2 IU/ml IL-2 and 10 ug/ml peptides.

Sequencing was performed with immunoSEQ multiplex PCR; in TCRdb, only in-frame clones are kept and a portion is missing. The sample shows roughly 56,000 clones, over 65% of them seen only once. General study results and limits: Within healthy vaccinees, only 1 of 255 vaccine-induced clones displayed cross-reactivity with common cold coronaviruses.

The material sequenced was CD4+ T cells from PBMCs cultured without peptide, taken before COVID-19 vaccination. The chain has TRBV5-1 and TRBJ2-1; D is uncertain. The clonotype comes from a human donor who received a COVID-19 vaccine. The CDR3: CASSLGGYNEQFF. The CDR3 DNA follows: TGCGCCAGCAGCTTGGGCGGCTACAATGAGCAGTTCTTC.